The sample holds a few counts of the clone carrying this T cell receptor beta chain. The germline V and J ends were trimmed by 0 bases and 5 bases, with 9 bases remaining between them. Germline V gene lookup returns CDR1 SGHKS and CDR2 YYEKEE (reference sequence). This CDR3 contains 14 residues. TCRdb's table, derived via immunoSEQ multiplex PCR, lists solely in-frame clones and lacks some. Of around 16,000 clones detected, roughly 54% appear once; the ten largest clones hold roughly 9.6%. This sample's treatment: treatment-naive control, cytoreductive nephrectomy. The data were taken from a study of radiation and T cells in renal cell carcinoma.

The chain uses TRBV5-5 and TRBJ2-1; possible D gene TRBD2, 5 bases. The clonotype was recovered from a man over 45 with renal cell carcinoma. The sample here was tumor tissue, taken from a patient whose treatment was nephrectomy without radiotherapy. The CDR3 DNA reads TGTGCCAGCAGCTTGGCAGGACTCAACAATGAGCAGTTCTTC. Amino acids: CASSLAGLNNEQFF.